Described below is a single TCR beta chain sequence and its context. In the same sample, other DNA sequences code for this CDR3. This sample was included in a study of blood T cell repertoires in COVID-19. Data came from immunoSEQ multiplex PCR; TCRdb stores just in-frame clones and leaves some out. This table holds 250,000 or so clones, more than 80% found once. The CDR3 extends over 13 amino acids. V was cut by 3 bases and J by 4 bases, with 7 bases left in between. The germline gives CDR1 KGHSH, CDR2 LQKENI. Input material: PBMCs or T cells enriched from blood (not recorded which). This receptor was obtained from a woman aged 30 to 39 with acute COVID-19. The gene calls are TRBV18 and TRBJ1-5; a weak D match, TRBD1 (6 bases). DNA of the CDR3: TGTGCCAGCTCACCCCAGGGGAATCAGCCCCAGCATTTT. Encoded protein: CASSPQGNQPQHF.